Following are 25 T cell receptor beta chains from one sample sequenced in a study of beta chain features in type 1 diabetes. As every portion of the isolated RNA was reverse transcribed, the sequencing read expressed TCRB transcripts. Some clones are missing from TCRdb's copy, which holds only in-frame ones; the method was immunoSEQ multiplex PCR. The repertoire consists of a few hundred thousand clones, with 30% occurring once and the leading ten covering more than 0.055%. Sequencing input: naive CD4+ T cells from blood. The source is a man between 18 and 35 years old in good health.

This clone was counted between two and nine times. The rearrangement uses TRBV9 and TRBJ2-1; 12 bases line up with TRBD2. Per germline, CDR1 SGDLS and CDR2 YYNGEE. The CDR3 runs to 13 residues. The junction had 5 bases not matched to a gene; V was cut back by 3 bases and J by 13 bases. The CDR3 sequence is CASSDGLAGTQFF. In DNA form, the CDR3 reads TGTGCCAGCAGCGATGGACTAGCGGGAACACAGTTCTTC.

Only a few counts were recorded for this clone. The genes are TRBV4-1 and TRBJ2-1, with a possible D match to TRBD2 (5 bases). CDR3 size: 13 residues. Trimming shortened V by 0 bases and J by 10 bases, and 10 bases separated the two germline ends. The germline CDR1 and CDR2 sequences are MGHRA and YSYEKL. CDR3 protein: CASSQDQWREQFF. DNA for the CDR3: TGCGCCAGCAGCCAAGATCAGTGGAGGGAGCAGTTCTTC.

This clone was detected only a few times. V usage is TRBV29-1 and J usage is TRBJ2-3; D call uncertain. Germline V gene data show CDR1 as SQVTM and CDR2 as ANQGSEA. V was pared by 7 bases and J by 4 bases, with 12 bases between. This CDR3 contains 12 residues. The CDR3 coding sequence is TGCAGCGGGGCATTAAGGCCAGATACGCAGTATTTT. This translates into CSGALRPDTQYF.

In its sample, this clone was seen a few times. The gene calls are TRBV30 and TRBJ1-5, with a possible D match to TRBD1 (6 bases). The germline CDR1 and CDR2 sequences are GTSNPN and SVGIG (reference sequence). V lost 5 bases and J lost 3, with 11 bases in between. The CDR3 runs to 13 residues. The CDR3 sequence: CAWQPGHNQPQHF. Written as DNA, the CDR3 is TGTGCCTGGCAACCGGGACACAATCAGCCCCAGCATTTT. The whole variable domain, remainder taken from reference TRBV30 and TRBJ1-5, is SQTIHQWPATLVQPVGSPLSLECTVEGTSNPNLYWYRQAAGRGLQLLFYSVGIGQISSEVPQNLSASRPQDRQFILSSKKLLLSDSGFYLCAWQPGHNQPQHFGDGTRLSIL.

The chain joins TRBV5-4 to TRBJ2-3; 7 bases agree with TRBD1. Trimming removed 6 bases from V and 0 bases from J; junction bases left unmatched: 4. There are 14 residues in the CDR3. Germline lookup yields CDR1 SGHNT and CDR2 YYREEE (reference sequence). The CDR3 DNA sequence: TGTGCCAGCATCAGGGACAGTAGCACAGATACGCAGTATTTT. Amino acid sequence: CASIRDSSTDTQYF.

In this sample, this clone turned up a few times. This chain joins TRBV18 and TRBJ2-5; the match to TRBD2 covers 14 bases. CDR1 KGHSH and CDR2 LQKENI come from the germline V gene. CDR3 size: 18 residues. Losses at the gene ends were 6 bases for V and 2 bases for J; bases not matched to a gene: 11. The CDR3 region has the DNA TGTGCCAGCTCCCCCTACCTAGGACTAGCGGGAGGACAAGAGACCCAGTACTTC. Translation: CASSPYLGLAGGQETQYF.

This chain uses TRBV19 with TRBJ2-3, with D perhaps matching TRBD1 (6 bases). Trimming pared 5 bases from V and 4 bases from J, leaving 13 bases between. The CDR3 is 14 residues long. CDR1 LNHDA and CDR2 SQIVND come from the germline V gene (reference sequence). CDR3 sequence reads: CASSPTGLPDTQYF. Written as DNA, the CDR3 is TGTGCCAGTAGTCCGACAGGTCTCCCAGATACGCAGTATTTT.

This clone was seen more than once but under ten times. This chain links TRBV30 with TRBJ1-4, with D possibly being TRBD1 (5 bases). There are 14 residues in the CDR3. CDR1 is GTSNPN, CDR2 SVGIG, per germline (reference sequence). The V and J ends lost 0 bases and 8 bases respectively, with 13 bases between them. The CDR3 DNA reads TGTGCCTGGAGTGTAGCCCAGGGTTTGGAAAAACTGTTTTTT. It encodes CAWSVAQGLEKLFF.

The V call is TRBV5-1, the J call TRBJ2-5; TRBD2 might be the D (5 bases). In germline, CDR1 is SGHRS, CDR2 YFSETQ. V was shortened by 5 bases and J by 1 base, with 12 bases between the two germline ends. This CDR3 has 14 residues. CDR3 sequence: CASRHGETQETQYF. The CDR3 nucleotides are TGCGCCAGCAGACATGGGGAGACCCAAGAGACCCAGTACTTC.

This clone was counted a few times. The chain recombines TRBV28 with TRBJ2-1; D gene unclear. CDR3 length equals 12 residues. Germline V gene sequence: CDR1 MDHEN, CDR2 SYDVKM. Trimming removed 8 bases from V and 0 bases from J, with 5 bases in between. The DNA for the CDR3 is TGTGCCAGCCGGAGCTCCTACAATGAGCAGTTCTTC. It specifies CASRSSYNEQFF.

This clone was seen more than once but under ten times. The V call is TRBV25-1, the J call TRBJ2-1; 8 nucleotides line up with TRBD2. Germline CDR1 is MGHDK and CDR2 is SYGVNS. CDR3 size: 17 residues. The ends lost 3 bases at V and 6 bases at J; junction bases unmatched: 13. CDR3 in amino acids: CASSDLGGGRRVNEQFF. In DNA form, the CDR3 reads TGTGCCAGCAGTGACTTAGGCGGGGGGAGGAGGGTCAATGAGCAGTTCTTC.

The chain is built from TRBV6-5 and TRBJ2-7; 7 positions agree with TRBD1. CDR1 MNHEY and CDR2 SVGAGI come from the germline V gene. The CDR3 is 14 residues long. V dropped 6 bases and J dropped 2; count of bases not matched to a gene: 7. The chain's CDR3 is CASSRQGLTYEQYF. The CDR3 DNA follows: TGTGCCAGCAGCCGACAGGGTCTAACCTACGAGCAGTACTTC.

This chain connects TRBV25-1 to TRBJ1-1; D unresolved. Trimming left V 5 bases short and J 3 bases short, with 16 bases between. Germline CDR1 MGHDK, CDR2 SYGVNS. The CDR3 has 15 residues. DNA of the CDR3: TGTGCCAGCAGTCTCGGAGCCCGATGGGACACTGAAGCTTTCTTT. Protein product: CASSLGARWDTEAFF.

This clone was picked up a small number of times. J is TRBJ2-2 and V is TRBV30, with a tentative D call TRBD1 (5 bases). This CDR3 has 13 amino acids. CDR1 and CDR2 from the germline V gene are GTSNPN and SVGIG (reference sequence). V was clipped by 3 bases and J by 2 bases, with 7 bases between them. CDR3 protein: CAWRQDNTGELFF. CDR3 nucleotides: TGTGCCTGGAGACAGGACAACACCGGGGAGCTGTTTTTT.

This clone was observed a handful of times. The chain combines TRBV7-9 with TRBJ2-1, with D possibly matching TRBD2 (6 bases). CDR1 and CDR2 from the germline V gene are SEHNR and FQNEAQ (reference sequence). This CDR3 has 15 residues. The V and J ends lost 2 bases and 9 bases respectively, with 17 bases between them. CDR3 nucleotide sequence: TGTGCCAGCAGCTTATTCACGGGAGAAAACTCTGAGCAGTTCTTC. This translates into CASSLFTGENSEQFF.

The chain's CDR3 is CASSPGLEYTGELFF. CDR3 nucleotides: TGTGCCAGCAGCCCGGGACTGGAATACACCGGGGAGCTGTTTTTT. V usage is TRBV9 and J usage is TRBJ2-2, with a tentative D call TRBD2 (6 bases). V lost 4 bases and J lost 3, with 13 bases in between. The CDR3 runs 15 residues. Germline V lookup: CDR1 SGDLS, CDR2 YYNGEE.

As DNA, the CDR3 is TGTGCCAGCAGCTTAGAACAGGGGGCCTACAATGAGCAGTTCTTC. Its translation: CASSLEQGAYNEQFF. This sequence joins TRBV13 and TRBJ2-1; 8 nucleotides line up with TRBD1. V was pared by 1 base and J by 2 bases, with 1 base of the junction left unmatched. CDR1 is PRHDT, CDR2 FYEKMQ, per germline (reference sequence). The length of the CDR3 is 15 residues. The full variable domain, in which reference TRBV13 and TRBJ2-1 provide the parts outside the CDR3, is AAGVIQSPRHLIKEKRETATLKCYPIPRHDTVYWYQQGPGQDPQFLISFYEKMQSDKGSIPDRFSAQQFSDYHSELNMSSLELGDSALYFCASSLEQGAYNEQFFGPGTRLTVL.

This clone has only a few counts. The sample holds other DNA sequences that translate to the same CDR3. CDR3 DNA sequence: TGCAGCGTAGACAGATACAATGAGCAGTTCTTC. Translation gives CSVDRYNEQFF. The chain recombines TRBV29-1 with TRBJ2-1; possible D gene TRBD1, 5 bases. The CDR3 consists of 11 residues. V lost 6 bases, J lost 4 bases, and 7 bases lay in between. The germline V gene encodes CDR1 SQVTM and CDR2 ANQGSEA.

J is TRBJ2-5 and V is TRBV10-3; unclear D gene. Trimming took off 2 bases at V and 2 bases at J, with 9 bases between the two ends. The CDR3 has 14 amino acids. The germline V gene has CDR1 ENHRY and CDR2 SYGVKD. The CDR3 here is CAISEQPGQETQYF. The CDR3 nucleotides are TGTGCCATCAGTGAGCAACCCGGACAAGAGACCCAGTACTTC.

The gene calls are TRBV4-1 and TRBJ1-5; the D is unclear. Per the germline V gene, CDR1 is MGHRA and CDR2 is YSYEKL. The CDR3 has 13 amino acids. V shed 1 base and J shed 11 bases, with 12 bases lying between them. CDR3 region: CASSQVSVSAQHF. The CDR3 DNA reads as TGCGCCAGCAGCCAAGTGTCAGTTTCGGCCCAGCATTTT.

The DNA of the CDR3 is TGCAGCGTTTTCGGGGTCCCGGACACTGAAGCTTTCTTT. It translates to CSVFGVPDTEAFF. The chain recombines TRBV29-1 with TRBJ1-1; D remains unclear. The CDR3 sequence is 13 residues long. The V gene's germline CDR1 is SQVTM and CDR2 ANQGSEA. V dropped 5 bases and J dropped 3 bases, with 13 bases sitting between them. The full variable domain, rest sourced from reference TRBV29-1 and TRBJ1-1, is SAVISQKPSRDICQRGTSLTIQCQVDSQVTMMFWYRQQPGQSLTLIATANQGSEATYESGFVIDKFPISRPNLTFSTLTVSNMSPEDSSIYLCSVFGVPDTEAFFGQGTRLTVV.

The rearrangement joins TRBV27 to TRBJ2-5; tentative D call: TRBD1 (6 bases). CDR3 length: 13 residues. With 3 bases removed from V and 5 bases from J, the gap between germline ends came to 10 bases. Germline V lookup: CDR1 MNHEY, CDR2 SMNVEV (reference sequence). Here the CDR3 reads CASSFDRRETQYF. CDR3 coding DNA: TGTGCCAGCAGTTTCGACAGGCGTGAGACCCAGTACTTC.

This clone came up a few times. CDR3 in amino acids: CAWSGDYNEQFF. The CDR3 DNA reads TGTGCCTGGTCGGGAGACTACAATGAGCAGTTCTTC. The chain joins TRBV30 to TRBJ2-1; weak D call: TRBD2 (6 bases). The CDR3 runs 12 residues. Trimming pared 5 bases from V and 3 bases from J, leaving 8 bases between. Germline-derived CDR1 and CDR2 are GTSNPN and SVGIG (reference sequence).

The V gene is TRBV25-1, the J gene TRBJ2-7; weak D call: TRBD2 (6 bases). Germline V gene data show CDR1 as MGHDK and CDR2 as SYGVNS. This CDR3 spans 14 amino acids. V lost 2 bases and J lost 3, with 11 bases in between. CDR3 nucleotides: TGTGCCAGCAGTGAAAGTTCGGGGGTCTACGAGCAGTACTTC. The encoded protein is CASSESSGVYEQYF.

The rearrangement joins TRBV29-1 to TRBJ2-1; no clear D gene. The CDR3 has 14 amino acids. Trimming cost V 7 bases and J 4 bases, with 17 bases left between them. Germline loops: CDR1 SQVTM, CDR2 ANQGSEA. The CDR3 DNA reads TGCAGCGCCTCCAAAGTCCGGAATTACAATGAGCAGTTCTTC. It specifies CSASKVRNYNEQFF.